The next 6 T cell receptor beta chains were all read from a single sample in a study of blood T cell repertoires in COVID-19. Repertoires were generated with immunoSEQ multiplex PCR, while TCRdb's copy carries only in-frame clones and drops some. Of about 100,000 clones in the sample, approximately 86% were seen once. Input material: peripheral blood. The receptors come from a man aged 80 or over with acute or convalescent COVID-19.

The V and J genes are TRBV18 and TRBJ2-3; 9 nucleotides line up with TRBD2. The CDR3 has 15 residues. Germline assignment: CDR1 KGHSH and CDR2 LQKENI. With V trimmed by 1 base and J by 6 bases, 5 bases remained unmatched. This chain's CDR3 is CASSPLSGRGDTQYF. CDR3 bases: TGTGCCAGCTCACCACTTAGCGGGAGAGGGGATACGCAGTATTTT.

This chain connects TRBV6-5 to TRBJ1-6; 10 bases map to TRBD1. The V and J ends lost 2 bases and 13 bases, in that order; junction bases with no gene match: 11. This CDR3 spans 16 amino acids. Germline CDR1 reads MNHEY; CDR2 reads SVGAGI. The CDR3 sequence is CASSYNRDRGPRPLHF. The CDR3 DNA sequence: TGTGCCAGCAGTTACAACCGGGACAGGGGCCCTCGGCCCCTCCACTTT.

The V gene is TRBV6-2 or TRBV6-3, the J gene TRBJ1-1; no definite D call. The CDR3 runs 13 residues. V lost 3 bases and J 5 bases, leaving 10 bases between the germline ends. CDR1 and CDR2 from the germline V gene are MNHEY and SVGEGT. CDR3 residues: CASSYNTGTEAFF. The CDR3 coding sequence is TGTGCCAGCAGTTATAACACCGGGACTGAAGCTTTCTTT.

CDR3 amino acids: CASSRPGGSEQFF. CDR3 bases: TGTGCCAGCAGTCGACCAGGGGGGTCTGAGCAGTTCTTC. The rearrangement joins TRBV6-2 or TRBV6-3 to TRBJ2-1, with D possibly matching TRBD1 (7 bases). Germline CDR1 MNHEY, CDR2 SVGEGT. The CDR3 spans 13 residues. Trimming pared 5 bases from V and 9 bases from J, leaving 14 bases between.

This sequence joins TRBV15 and TRBJ2-3; 7 bases match TRBD1. The CDR3 totals 15 residues. After removal of 3 bases from V and 3 bases from J, the junction contained 6 bases not matched to a gene. Per the germline V gene, CDR1 is LNHNV and CDR2 is YYDKDF (reference sequence). CDR3 nucleotides: TGTGCCACCAGCAGTAGACAGGGCCTGACAGATACGCAGTATTTT. Its translation: CATSSRQGLTDTQYF. Complete variable domain (other parts from reference TRBV15 and TRBJ2-3): DAMVIQNPRYQVTQFGKPVTLSCSQTLNHNVMYWYQQKSSQAPKLLFHYYDKDFNNEADTPDNFQSRRPNTSFCFLDIRSPGLGDTAMYLCATSSRQGLTDTQYFGPGTRLTVL.

CDR3 in amino acids: CASSFGGTGGSYEQYF. As DNA, the CDR3 is TGCGCCAGCAGCTTCGGTGGGACAGGAGGCTCCTACGAGCAGTACTTC. V usage is TRBV5-1 and J usage is TRBJ2-7; 8 bases are a match to TRBD1. The V and J ends lost 2 bases and 0 bases, in that order; junction bases with no gene match: 7. Germline CDR1 and CDR2: SGHRS and YFSETQ. This CDR3 comprises 16 residues.